This T cell receptor (beta chain) is from a study of T cells after yellow fever vaccination. General study points: Abundant contaminating clonotypes from the bulk population could appear in FACS-sorted repertoires. It was a small share of clonotypes that appeared in both CD4 and CD8 compartments. On re-exposure, the response was weaker but peaked faster, at day 5 versus 15. Detected again after the booster were most primary-vaccination clones, at 95% to 98% CD4 and 88% CD8.

V was pared by 4 bases and J by 5 bases, with 6 bases of the junction left unmatched. Germline loops: CDR1 SGHRS, CDR2 YFSETQ. The CDR3 is 14 residues long. TCRdb redid the calling of the 5' RACE reads with MiXCR, one entry per CDR3 protein. This sample has 510,000 or so distinct CDR3 sequences, with 15% to 20% found just once. The table lists this clonotype with a few counts. What it binds is not known. This TCR was recovered from a young man who received the YFV17D yellow fever vaccine. The chain employs TRBV5-1 and TRBJ2-1, with 7 bases aligning to TRBD1. Sequencing used PBMCs, obtained 15 days after the yellow fever booster vaccination. The CDR3 sequence: CASSVGGNNNEQFF. CDR3 nucleotides: TGCGCCAGCAGCGTAGGGGGCAATAACAATGAGCAGTTCTTC.